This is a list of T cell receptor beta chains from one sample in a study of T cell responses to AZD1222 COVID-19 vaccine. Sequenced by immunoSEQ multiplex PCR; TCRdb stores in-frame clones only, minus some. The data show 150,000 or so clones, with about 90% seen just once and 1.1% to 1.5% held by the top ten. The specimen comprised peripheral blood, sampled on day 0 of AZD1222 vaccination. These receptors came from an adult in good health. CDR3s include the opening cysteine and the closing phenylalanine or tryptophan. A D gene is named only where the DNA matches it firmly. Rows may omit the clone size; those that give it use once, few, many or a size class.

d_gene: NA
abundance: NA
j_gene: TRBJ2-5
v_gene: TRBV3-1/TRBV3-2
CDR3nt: TGTGCCAGCAGCCAAGGGCGGAGGACGGAGACCCAGTACTTC
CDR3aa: CASSQGRRTETQYF

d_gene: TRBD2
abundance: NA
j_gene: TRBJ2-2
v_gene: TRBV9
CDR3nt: TGTGCCAGCAGCACAGTCCCGGGGGGGCCTGGCGGGGAGCTGTTTTTT
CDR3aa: CASSTVPGGPGGELFF

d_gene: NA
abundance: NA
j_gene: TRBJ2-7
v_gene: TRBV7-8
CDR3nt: TGTGCCAGCAGCCCCCACGTGGGACTGGGCCCCTACGAGCAGTACTTC
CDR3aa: CASSPHVGLGPYEQYF

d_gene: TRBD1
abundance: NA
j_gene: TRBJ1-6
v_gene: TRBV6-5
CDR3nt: TGTGCCAGCAGTACGGGACAGACCTATACACCCCTCCACTTT
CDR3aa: CASSTGQTYTPLHF

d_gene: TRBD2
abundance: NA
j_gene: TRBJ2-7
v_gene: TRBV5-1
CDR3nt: TGCGCCAGCAGGGTAGATACGGGACTAGCGGGCGTCGAGCAGTACTTC
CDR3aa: CASRVDTGLAGVEQYF

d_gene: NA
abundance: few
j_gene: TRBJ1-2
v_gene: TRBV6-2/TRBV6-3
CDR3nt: TGTGCCAGCAGTTCTCGGGGCAGGGGATTCTATGGCTACACCTTC
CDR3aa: CASSSRGRGFYGYTF

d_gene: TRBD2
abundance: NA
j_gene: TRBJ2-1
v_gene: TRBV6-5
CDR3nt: TGTGCCAGCAGTCCGACTAGCCCCGTTTACAATGAGCAGTTCTTC
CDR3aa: CASSPTSPVYNEQFF

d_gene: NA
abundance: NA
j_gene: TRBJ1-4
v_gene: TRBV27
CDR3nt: TGTGCCACCCGACCCGGGGGAAAAGGGGAAAAACTGTTTTTT
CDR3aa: CATRPGGKGEKLFF

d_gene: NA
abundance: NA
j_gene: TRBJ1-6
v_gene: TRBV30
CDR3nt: TGTGCCTGGAGTGTAACGGGGACCTCCAATTCACCCCTCCACTTT
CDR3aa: CAWSVTGTSNSPLHF

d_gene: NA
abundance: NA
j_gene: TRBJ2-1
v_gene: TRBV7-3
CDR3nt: TGTGCCAGCAGCTTGGAGGCCGCATACAATGAGCAGTTCTTC
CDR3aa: CASSLEAAYNEQFF

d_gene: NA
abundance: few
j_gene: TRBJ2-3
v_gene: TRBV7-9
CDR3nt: TGTGCCAGCAGCTTCACTAGCTCCGGCACAGATACGCAGTATTTT
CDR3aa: CASSFTSSGTDTQYF

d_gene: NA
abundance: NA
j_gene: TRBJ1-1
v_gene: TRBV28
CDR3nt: TGTGCCAGCAGTTCTTTTGGCACTGAAGCTTTCTTT
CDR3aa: CASSSFGTEAFF

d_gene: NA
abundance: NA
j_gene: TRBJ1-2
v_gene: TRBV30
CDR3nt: TGTGCCTGGAGTGTGGGTTATGGCTACACCTTC
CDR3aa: CAWSVGYGYTF

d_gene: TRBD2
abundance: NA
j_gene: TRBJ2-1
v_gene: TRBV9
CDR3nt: TGTGCCAGCAGCCCCCGGGGGGACCCTTACAATGAGCAGTTCTTC
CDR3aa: CASSPRGDPYNEQFF

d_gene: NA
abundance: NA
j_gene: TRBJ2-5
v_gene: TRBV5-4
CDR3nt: TGTGCCAGCAGCCCTGGGGGGAAGAAGACCCAGTACTTC
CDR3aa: CASSPGGKKTQYF

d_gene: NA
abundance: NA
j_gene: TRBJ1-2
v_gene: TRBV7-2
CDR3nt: TGTGCCAGCAGATACGCCCCAGGTACCGGTGGCTACACCTTC
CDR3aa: CASRYAPGTGGYTF

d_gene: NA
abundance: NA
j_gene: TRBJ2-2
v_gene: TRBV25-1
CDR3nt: TGTGCCAGGGAGGGTAGTCACCACCGGGGAGAGCTGTTTTTT
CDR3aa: CAREGSHHRGELFF

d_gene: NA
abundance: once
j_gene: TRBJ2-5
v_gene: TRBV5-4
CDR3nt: TGTGCCAGCAGCTCTGGCGGGTCCTGGGGGGAGACCCAGTACTTC
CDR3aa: CASSSGGSWGETQYF

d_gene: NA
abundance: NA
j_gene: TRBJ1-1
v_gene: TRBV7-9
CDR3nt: TGTGCCAGCAGCCTGCCCACGGGAGAAGCTTTCTTT
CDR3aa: CASSLPTGEAFF

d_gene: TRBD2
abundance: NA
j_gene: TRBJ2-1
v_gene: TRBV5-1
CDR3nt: TGCGCCAGCAGCCCGGCCCGGACTAGCGGGGTATATGAGCAGTTCTTC
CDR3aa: CASSPARTSGVYEQFF

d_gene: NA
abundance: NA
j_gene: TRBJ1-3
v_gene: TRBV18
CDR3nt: TGTGCCAGCTCACCAGGAGCAGAGTACTCTGGAAACACCATATATTTT
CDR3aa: CASSPGAEYSGNTIYF

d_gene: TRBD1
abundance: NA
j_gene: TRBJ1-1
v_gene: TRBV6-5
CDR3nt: TGTGCCAGCAGTTCCTCTCCGGGACAGGGGATGCCTGAAGCTTTCTTT
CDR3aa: CASSSSPGQGMPEAFF

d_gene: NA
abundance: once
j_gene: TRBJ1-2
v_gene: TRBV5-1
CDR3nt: TGCGCCAGCAGCCCTGGGACCGGGGGAGGGTTTGGCTATGGCTACACCTTC
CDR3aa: CASSPGTGGGFGYGYTF

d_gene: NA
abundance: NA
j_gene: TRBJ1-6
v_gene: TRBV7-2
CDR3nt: TGTGCCAGCAGCTTAGCGACTCAGGGGTTTTTGAATAATTCACCCCTCCACTTT
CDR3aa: CASSLATQGFLNNSPLHF

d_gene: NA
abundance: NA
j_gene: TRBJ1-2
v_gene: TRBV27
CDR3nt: TGTGCCAGCAGTTTAAGAAAGGGGGAGTTAGCTAACTATGGCTACACCTTC
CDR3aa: CASSLRKGELANYGYTF

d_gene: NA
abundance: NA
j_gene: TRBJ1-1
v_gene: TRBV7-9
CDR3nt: TGTGCCAGCAGCGCCCCTCTGGTTGGCACTGAAGCTTTCTTT
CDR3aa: CASSAPLVGTEAFF

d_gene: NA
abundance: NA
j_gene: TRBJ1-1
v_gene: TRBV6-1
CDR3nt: TGTGCCAGCAAGTCCGGCGGCACTGAAGCTTTCTTT
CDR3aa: CASKSGGTEAFF

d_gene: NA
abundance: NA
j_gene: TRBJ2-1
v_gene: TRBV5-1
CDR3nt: TGCGCCAGCAGTGGGGCGGGACTCTCGTCCTACAATGAGCAGTTCTTC
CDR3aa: CASSGAGLSSYNEQFF

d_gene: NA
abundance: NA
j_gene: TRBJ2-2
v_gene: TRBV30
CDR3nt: TGTGCCTGGAGTGTAGGAGGGGGTGAGCTGTTTTTT
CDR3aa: CAWSVGGGELFF

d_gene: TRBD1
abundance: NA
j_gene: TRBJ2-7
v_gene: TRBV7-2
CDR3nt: TGTGCCAGCAGCTTGGGGGGACAGGGGGCTCACGAGCAGTACTTC
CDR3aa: CASSLGGQGAHEQYF

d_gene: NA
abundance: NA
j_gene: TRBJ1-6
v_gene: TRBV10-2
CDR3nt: TGCGCCAGCAGTGCGGGGTTTAATTCACCCCTCCACTTT
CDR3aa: CASSAGFNSPLHF

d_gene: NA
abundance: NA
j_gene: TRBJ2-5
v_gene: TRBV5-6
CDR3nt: TGTGCCAGCAGCCCCCGGGGGGCCTCGACAGAGACCCAGTACTTC
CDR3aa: CASSPRGASTETQYF

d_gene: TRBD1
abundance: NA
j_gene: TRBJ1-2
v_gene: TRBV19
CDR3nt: TGTGCCAGTAGTACGAGGGTAATTGGGACAGCTAACTATGGCTACACCTTC
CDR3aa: CASSTRVIGTANYGYTF

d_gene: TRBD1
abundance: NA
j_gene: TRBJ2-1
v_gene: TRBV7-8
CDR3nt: TGTGCCAGCAGCTTATTCGATAGGACAGGGACTGAGCAGTTCTTC
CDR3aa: CASSLFDRTGTEQFF

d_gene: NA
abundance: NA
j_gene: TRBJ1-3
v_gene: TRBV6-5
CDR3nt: TGTGCCAGCCGGGAGCACTCTGGAAACACCATATATTTT
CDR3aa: CASREHSGNTIYF

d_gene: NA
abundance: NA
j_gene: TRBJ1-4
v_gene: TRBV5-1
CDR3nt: TGCGCCAGCAGCCCCTCGTATGCAACTAATGAAAAACTGTTTTTT
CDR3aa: CASSPSYATNEKLFF

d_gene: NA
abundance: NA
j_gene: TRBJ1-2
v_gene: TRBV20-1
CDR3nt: TGCAGTGCTAGTGGGGAAAACTATGGCTACACCTTC
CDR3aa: CSASGENYGYTF

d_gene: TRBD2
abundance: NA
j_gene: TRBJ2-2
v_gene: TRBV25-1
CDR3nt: TGTGCCAGCAGTGAGGTAGCGGGAGGATCCGGGGAGCTGTTTTTT
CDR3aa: CASSEVAGGSGELFF

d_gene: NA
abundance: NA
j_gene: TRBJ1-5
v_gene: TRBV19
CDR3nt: TGTGCCAGTAAGGAACGCGGGGTGGAGCCCCAGCATTTT
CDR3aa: CASKERGVEPQHF

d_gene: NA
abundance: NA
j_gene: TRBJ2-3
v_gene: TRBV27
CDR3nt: TGTGCCAGCAGTCTCCCCGGGGATACGCAGTATTTT
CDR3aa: CASSLPGDTQYF

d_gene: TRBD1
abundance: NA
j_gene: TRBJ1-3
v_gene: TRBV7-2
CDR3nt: TGTGCCAGCAGCCCCGGGGGACAGGCTGGAAACACCATATATTTT
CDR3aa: CASSPGGQAGNTIYF

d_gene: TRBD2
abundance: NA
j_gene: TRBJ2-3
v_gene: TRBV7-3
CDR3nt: TGTGCCAGCAGCCCCGGGACTAGCGCGACAGATACGCAGTATTTT
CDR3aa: CASSPGTSATDTQYF

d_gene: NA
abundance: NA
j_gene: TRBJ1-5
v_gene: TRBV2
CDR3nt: TGTGCCAGCAGTGCCGGGACGCCGGGGAATCAGCCCCAGCATTTT
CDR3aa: CASSAGTPGNQPQHF

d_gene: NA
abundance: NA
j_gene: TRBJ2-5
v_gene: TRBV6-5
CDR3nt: TGTGCCACCTCTAACTCTCCGCCGGAGACCCAGTACTTC
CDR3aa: CATSNSPPETQYF

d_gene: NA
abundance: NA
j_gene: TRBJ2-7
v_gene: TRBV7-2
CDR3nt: TGTGCCAGCAGCTTAGCCGGCACAGGGCTCTCCTACGAGCAGTACTTC
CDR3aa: CASSLAGTGLSYEQYF

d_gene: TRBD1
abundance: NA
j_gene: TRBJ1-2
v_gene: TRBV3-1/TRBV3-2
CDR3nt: TGTGCCAGCAGCCCCTCTGGTCCCTCGTGGGGACAGGGTTCCTCTGGCTACACCTTC
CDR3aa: CASSPSGPSWGQGSSGYTF

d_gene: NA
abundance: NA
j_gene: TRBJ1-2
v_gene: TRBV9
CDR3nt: TGTGCCAGCAGTTTAGGAGAGGTCTATGGCTACACCTTC
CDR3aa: CASSLGEVYGYTF

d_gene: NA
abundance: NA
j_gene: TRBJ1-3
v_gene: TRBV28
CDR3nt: TGTGCCAGCAGTTTGGGTGTGTTCGTTGTGGGGACCTCTGGAAACACCATATATTTT
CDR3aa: CASSLGVFVVGTSGNTIYF

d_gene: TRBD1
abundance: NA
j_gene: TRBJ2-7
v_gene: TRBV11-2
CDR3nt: TGTGCCAGCAGCTTATTAAGAGGACAGGGGGACTACGAGCAGTACTTC
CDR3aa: CASSLLRGQGDYEQYF

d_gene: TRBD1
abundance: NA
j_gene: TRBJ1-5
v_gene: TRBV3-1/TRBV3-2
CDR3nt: TGTGCCAGCAGCCAGGGGGGACAGAATAGCAATCAGCCCCAGCATTTT
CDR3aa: CASSQGGQNSNQPQHF

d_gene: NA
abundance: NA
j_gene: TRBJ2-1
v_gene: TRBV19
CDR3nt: TGTGCCAGTAGTGGGGACCAGGGGCTCTACAATGAGCAGTTCTTC
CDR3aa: CASSGDQGLYNEQFF

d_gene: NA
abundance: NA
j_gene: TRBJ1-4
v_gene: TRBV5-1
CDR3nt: TGCGCCAGCAGCTTGGCCCGTGGCAGGGCTAATGAAAAACTGTTTTTT
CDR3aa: CASSLARGRANEKLFF

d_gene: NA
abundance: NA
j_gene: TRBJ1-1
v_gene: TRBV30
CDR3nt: TGTGCCTGGTCAGGGGTCATGAACACTGAAGCTTTCTTT
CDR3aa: CAWSGVMNTEAFF

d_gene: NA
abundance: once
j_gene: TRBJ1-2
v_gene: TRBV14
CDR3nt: TGTGCCAGCAGCCAAGATCCAAGTGGAACCTATGGCTACACCTTC
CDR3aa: CASSQDPSGTYGYTF

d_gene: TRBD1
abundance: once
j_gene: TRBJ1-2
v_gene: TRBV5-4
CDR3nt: TGTGCCAGCAGCGGACAGGCACCCGGCTACACCTTC
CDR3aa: CASSGQAPGYTF